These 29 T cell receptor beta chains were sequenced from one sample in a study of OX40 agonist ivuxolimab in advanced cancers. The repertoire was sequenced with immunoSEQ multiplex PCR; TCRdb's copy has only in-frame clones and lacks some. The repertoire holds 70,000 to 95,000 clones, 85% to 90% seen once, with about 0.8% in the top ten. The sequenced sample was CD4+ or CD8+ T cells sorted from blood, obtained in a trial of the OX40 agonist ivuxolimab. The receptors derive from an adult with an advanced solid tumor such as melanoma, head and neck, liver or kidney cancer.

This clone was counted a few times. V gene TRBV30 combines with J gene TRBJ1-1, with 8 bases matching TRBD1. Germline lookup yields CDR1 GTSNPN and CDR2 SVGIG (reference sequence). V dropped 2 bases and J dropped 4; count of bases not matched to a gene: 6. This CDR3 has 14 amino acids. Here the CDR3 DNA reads TGTGCCTGGAGTAGTTTAACAGGGGGCACTGAAGCTTTCTTT. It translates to CAWSSLTGGTEAFF.

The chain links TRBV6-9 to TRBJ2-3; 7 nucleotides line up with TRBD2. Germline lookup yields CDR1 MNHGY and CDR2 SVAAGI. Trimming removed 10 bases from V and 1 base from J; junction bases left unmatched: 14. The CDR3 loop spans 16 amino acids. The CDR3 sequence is CANSATRERGTDTQYF. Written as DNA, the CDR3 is TGTGCCAATTCGGCGACGCGGGAGCGAGGCACAGATACGCAGTATTTT.

Here the CDR3 reads CASSQEEGFSGSSTDTQYF. CDR3 DNA sequence: TGTGCCAGCAGCCAAGAAGAAGGGTTTAGCGGGAGTAGCACAGATACGCAGTATTTT. The chain recombines TRBV14 with TRBJ2-3; 9 bases match TRBD2. The length of the CDR3 is 19 residues. Germline CDR1 is SGHDN and CDR2 is FVKESK. With V trimmed by 0 bases and J by 0 bases, 10 bases remained unmatched.

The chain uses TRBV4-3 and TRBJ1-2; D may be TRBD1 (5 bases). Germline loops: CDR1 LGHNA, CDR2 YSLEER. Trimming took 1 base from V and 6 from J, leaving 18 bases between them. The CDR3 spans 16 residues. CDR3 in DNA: TGCGCCAGCAGCCAAGCTCTGGGGGTTCTGGGGGATGGCTACACCTTC. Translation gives CASSQALGVLGDGYTF.

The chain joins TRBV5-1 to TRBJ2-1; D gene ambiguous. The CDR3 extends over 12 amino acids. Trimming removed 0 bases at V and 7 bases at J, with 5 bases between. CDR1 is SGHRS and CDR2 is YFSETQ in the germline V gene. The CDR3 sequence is CASSLDRNEQFF. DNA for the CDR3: TGCGCCAGCAGCTTGGATAGGAATGAGCAGTTCTTC.

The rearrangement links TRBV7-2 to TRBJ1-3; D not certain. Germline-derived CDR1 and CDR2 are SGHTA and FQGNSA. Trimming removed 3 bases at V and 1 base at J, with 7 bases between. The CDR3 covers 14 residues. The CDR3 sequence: CASSLPGSGNTIYF. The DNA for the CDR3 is TGTGCCAGCAGCTTGCCTGGATCTGGAAACACCATATATTTT.

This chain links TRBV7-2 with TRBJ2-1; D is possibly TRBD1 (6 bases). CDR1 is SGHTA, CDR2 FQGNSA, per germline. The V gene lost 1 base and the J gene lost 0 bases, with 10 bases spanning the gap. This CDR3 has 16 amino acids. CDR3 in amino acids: CASSLDLDSSYNEQFF. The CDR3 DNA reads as TGTGCCAGCAGCTTAGACCTGGACAGCTCCTACAATGAGCAGTTCTTC.

CDR3 region: CASSESEAWEFF. The CDR3 nucleotides are TGTGCCAGCAGTGAAAGCGAGGCCTGGGAGTTCTTC. The J gene is TRBJ2-1, the V gene TRBV2; no clear D gene. The length of the CDR3 is 12 residues. Trimming left V 2 bases short and J 14 bases short, with 13 bases between. The germline gives CDR1 SNHLY, CDR2 FYNNEI.

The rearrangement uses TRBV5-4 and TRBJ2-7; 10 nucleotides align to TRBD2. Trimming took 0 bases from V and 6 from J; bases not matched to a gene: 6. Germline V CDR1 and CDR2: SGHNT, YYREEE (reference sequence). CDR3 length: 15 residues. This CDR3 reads CASSLVASGSGEQYF. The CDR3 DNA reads TGTGCCAGCAGCTTGGTGGCTAGCGGGAGTGGCGAGCAGTACTTC.

The CDR3: CASSFTLSTDTQYF. The CDR3 DNA reads as TGTGCCAGCAGCTTCACTCTTAGCACAGATACGCAGTATTTT. The rearrangement uses TRBV7-9 and TRBJ2-3; D ambiguous. Germline lookup yields CDR1 SEHNR and CDR2 FQNEAQ (reference sequence). Trimming stripped 3 bases from V and 0 bases from J, with 7 bases between. This CDR3 has 14 residues.

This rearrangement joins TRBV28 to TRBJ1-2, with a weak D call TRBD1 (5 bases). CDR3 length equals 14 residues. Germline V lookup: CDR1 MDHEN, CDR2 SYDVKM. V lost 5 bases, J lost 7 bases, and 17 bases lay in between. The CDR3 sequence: CASSIQGQLGGYTF. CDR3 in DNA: TGTGCCAGCAGTATTCAGGGCCAACTGGGTGGCTACACCTTC.

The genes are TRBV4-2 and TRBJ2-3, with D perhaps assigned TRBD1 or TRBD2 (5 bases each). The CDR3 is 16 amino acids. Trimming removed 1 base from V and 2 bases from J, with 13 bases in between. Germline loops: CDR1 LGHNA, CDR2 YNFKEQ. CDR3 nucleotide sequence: TGTGCCAGCAGCCAAGTTACCGGGGCCGACACAGATACGCAGTATTTT. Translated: CASSQVTGADTDTQYF.

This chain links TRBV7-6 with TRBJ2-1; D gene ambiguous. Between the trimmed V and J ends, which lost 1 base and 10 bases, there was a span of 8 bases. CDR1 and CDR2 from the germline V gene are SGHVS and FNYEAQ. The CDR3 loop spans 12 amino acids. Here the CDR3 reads CASSLGAEEQFF. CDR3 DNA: TGTGCCAGCAGCTTAGGGGCCGAGGAGCAGTTCTTC.

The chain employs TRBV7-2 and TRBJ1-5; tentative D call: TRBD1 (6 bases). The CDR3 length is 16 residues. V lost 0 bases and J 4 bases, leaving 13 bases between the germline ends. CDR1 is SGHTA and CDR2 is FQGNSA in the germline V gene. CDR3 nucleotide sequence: TGTGCCAGCAGCTTAGCCACAGGGTCTCGTAATCAGCCCCAGCATTTT. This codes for CASSLATGSRNQPQHF.

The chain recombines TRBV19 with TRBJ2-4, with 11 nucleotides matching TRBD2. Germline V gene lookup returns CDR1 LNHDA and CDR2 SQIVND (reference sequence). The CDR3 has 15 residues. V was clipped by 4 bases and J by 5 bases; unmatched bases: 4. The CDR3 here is CASSTLTSGENIQYF. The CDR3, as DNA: TGTGCCAGTAGTACCCTGACTAGCGGGGAAAACATTCAGTACTTC.

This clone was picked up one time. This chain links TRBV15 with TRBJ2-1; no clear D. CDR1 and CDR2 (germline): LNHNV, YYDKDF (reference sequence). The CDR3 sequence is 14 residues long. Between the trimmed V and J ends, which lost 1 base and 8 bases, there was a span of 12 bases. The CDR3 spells CATSRGLSSDEQFF. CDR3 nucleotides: TGTGCCACCAGCAGAGGCCTTTCGAGCGATGAGCAGTTCTTC.

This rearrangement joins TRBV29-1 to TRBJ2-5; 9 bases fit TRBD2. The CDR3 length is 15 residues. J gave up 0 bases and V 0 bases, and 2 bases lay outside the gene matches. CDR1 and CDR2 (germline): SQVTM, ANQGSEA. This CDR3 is CSVEEAGGHQETQYF. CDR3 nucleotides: TGCAGCGTTGAAGAGGCGGGAGGGCACCAAGAGACCCAGTACTTC.

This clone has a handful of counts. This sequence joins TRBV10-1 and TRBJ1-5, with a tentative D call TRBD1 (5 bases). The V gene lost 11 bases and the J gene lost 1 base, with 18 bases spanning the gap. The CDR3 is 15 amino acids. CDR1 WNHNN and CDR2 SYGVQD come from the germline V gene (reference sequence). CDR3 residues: CASYQGRISNQPQHF. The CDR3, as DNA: TGCGCCTCTTATCAGGGCCGGATAAGCAATCAGCCCCAGCATTTT.

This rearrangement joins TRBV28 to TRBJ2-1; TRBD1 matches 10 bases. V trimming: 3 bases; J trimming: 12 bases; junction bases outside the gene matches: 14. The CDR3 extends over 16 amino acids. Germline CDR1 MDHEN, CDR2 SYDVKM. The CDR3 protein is CASSFRRDRGIVGQFF. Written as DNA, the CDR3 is TGTGCCAGCAGTTTTAGACGGGACAGGGGAATTGTGGGGCAGTTCTTC.

CDR3 protein: CATSRDGLSGELFF. DNA for the CDR3: TGTGCCACCAGCAGAGATGGGTTGTCCGGGGAGCTGTTTTTT. This chain joins TRBV15 and TRBJ2-2, with D uncertain. V was cut by 0 bases and J by 6 bases, with 8 bases left in between. Germline lookup yields CDR1 LNHNV and CDR2 YYDKDF (reference sequence). The CDR3 has 14 residues.

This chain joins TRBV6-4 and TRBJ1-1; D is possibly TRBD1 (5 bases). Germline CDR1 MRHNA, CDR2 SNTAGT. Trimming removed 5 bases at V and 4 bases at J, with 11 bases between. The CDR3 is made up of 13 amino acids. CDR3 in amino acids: CASSSARGTEAFF. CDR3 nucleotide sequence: TGTGCCAGCAGTTCCGCTAGGGGCACTGAAGCTTTCTTT.

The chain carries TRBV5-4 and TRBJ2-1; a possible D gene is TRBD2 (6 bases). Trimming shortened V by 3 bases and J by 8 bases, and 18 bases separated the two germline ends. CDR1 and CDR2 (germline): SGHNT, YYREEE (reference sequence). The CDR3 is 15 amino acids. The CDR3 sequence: CASSSDSSWGDEQFF. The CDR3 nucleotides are TGTGCCAGCAGCTCAGACTCCTCGTGGGGGGATGAGCAGTTCTTC.

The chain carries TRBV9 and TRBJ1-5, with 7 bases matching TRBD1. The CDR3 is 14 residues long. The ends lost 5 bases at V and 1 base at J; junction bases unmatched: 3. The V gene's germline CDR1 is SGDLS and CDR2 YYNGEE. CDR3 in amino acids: CASSEDRSNQPQHF. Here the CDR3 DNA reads TGTGCCAGCAGTGAGGACAGGAGCAATCAGCCCCAGCATTTT.

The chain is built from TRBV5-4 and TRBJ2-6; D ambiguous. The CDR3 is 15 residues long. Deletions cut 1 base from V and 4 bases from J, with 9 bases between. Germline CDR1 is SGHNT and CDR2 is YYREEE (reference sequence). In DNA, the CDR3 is TGTGCCAGCAGCTTGCGCACCCGCGGGGCCAACGTCCTGACTTTC. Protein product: CASSLRTRGANVLTF.

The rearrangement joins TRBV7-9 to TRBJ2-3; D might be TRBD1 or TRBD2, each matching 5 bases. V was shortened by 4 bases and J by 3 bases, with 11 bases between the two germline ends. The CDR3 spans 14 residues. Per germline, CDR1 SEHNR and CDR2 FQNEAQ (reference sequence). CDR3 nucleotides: TGTGCCAGCAGCTACGGGACGGCGACAGATACGCAGTATTTT. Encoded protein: CASSYGTATDTQYF.

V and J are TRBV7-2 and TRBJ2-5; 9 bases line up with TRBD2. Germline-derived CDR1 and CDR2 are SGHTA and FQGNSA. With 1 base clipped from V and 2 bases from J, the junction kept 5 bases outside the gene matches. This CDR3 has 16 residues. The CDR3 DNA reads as TGTGCCAGCAGCTTAGGTCTAGCGGGGCAACAAGAGACCCAGTACTTC. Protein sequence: CASSLGLAGQQETQYF.

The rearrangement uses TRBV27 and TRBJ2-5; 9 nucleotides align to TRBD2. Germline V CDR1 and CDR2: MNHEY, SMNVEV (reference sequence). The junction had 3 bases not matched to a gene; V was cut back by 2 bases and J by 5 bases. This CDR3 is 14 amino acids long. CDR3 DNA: TGTGCCAGCAGTTTAAGCGGGAGGAGGGAGACCCAGTACTTC. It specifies CASSLSGRRETQYF.

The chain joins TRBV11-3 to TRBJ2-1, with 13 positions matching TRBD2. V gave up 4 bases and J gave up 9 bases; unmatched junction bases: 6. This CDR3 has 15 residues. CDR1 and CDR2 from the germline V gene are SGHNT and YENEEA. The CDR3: CASSSWTSGRSEQFF. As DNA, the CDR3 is TGTGCCAGCAGCTCGTGGACTAGCGGGAGATCTGAGCAGTTCTTC.

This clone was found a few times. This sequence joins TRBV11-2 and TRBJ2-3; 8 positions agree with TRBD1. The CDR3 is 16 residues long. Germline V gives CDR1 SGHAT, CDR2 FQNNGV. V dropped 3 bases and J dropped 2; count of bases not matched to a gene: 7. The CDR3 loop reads CASSFLRGPSTDTQYF. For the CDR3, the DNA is TGTGCCAGCAGCTTCCTCAGGGGGCCCTCCACAGATACGCAGTATTTT. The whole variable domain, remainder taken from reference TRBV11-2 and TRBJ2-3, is EAGVAQSPRYKIIEKRQSVAFWCNPISGHATLYWYQQILGQGPKLLIQFQNNGVVDDSQLPKDRFSAERLKGVDSTLKIQPAKLEDSAVYLCASSFLRGPSTDTQYFGPGTRLTVL.